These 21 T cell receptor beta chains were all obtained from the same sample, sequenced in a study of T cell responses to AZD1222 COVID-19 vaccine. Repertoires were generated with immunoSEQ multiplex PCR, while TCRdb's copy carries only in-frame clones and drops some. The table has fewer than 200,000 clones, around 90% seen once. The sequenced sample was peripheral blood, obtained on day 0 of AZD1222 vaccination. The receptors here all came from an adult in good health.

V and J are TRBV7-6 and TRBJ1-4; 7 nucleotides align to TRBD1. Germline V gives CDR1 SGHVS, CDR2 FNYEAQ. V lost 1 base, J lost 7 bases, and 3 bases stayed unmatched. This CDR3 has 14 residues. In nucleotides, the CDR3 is TGTGCCAGCAGCTTAGGACAGGGAGGTGAAAAACTGTTTTTT. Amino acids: CASSLGQGGEKLFF.

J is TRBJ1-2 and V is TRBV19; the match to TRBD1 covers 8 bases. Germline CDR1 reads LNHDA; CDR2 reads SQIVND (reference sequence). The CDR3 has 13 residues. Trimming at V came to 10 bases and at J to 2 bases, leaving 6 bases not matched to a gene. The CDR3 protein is CATLDRGNYGYTF. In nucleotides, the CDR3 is TGTGCCACACTCGACAGGGGAAACTATGGCTACACCTTC.

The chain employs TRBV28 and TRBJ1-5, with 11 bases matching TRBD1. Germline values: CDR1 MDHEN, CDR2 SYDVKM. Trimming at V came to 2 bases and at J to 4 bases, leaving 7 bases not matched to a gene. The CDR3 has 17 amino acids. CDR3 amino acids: CASSLPGQGAGNQPQHF. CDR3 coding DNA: TGTGCCAGCAGTTTACCCGGACAGGGGGCCGGTAATCAGCCCCAGCATTTT.

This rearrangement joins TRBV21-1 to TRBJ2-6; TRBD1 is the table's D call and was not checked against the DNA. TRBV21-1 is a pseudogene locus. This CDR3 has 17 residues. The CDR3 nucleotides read TGTGCCAGCAGCAGCGGACAGGGCGGCTCTGGGGCCAACGTCCTGACTTTC. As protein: CASSSGQGGSGANVLTF.

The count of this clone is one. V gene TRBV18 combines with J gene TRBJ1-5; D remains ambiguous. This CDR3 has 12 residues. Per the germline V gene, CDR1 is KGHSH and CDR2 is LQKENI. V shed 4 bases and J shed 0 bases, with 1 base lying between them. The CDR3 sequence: CASSLSNQPQHF. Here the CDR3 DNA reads TGTGCCAGCTCACTTAGCAATCAGCCCCAGCATTTT.

The CDR3 is CASSLGGNSGGRSIQYF. CDR3 sequence (DNA): TGTGCCAGCAGCTTAGGAGGAAATAGCGGGGGACGGTCTATTCAGTACTTC. The rearrangement joins TRBV7-9 to TRBJ2-4; TRBD2 agrees at 9 bases. CDR1 SEHNR and CDR2 FQNEAQ come from the germline V gene (reference sequence). Germline trimming cut 1 base from V and 10 bases from J; bases unmatched to any gene: 14. The CDR3 is 17 amino acids.

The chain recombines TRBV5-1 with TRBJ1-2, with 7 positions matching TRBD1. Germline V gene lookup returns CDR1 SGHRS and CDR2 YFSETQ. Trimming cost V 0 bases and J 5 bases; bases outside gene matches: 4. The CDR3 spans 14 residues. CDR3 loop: CASSLEQGRYGYTF. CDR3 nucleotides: TGCGCCAGCAGCTTGGAACAGGGGAGGTATGGCTACACCTTC.

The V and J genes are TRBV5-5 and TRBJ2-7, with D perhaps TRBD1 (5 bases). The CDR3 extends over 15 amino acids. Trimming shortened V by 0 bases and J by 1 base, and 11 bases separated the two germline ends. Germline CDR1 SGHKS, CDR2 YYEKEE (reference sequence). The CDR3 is CASSLAVGVSYEQYF. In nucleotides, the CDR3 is TGTGCCAGCAGCTTGGCCGTAGGGGTTTCCTACGAGCAGTACTTC.

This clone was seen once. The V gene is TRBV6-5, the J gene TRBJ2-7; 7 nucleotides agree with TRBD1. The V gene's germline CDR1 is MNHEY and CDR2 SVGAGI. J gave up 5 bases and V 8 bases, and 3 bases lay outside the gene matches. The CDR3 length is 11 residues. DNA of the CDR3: TGTGCCAGCGGACAGGCGAACGAGCAGTACTTC. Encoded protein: CASGQANEQYF.

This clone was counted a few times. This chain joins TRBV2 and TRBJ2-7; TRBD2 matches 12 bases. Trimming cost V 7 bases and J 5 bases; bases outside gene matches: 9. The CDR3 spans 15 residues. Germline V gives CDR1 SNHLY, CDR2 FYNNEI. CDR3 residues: CASNLPSGGAHEQYF. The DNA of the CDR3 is TGTGCCAGCAATCTGCCTAGCGGGGGGGCGCACGAGCAGTACTTC.

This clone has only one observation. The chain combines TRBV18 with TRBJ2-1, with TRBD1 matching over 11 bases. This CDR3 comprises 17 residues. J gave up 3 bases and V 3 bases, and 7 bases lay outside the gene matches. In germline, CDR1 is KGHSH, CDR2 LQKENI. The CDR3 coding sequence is TGTGCCAGCTCACCTCTCGGACAGGGGGCAAGCTACAATGAGCAGTTCTTC. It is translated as CASSPLGQGASYNEQFF.

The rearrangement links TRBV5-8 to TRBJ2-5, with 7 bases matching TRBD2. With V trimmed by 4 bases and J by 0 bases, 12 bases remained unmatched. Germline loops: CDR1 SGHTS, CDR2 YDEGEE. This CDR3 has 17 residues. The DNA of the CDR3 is TGTGCCAGCAGCCACGGTGGGATCGGGGGGTACCAAGAGACCCAGTACTTC. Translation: CASSHGGIGGYQETQYF.

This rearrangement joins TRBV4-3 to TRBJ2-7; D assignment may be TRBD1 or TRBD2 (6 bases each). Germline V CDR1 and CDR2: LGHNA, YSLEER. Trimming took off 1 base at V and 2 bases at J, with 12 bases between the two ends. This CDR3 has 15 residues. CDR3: CASSQGIGGTYEQYF. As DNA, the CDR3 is TGCGCCAGCAGCCAAGGGATAGGGGGGACCTACGAGCAGTACTTC.

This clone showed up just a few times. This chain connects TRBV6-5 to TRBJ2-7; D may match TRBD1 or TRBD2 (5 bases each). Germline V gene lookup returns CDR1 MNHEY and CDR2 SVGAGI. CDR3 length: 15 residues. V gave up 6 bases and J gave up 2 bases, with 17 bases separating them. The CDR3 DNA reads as TGTGCCAGCAGCCCCACGAGGGGCAGTGCCTACGAGCAGTACTTC. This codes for CASSPTRGSAYEQYF.

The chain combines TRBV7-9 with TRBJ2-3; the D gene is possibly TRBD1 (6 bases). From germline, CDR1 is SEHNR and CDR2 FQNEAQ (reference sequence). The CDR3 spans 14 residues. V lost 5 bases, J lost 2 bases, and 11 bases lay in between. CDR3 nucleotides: TGTGCCAGCAGCCGAGGGGGATACACAGATACGCAGTATTTT. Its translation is CASSRGGYTDTQYF.

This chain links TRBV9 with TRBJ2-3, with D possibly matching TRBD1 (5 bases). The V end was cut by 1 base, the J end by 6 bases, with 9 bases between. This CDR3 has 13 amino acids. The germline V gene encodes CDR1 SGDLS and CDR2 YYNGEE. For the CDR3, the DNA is TGTGCCAGCAGCGTAACAGGTCATGATACGCAGTATTTT. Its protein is CASSVTGHDTQYF.

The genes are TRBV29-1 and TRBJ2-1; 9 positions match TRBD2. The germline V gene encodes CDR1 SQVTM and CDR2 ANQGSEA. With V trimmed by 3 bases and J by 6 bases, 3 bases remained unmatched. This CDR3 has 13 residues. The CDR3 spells CSVDSGGGNEQFF. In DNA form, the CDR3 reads TGCAGCGTTGATAGCGGGGGAGGCAATGAGCAGTTCTTC.

The CDR3 reads CSAGRGGNEKLFF. The CDR3, as DNA: TGCAGCGCCGGAAGGGGGGGAAATGAAAAACTGTTTTTT. The rearrangement links TRBV29-1 to TRBJ1-4, with D possibly being TRBD1 (6 bases). Per the germline V gene, CDR1 is SQVTM and CDR2 is ANQGSEA. The CDR3 length is 13 residues. Trimming removed 7 bases from V and 5 bases from J, with 14 bases in between.

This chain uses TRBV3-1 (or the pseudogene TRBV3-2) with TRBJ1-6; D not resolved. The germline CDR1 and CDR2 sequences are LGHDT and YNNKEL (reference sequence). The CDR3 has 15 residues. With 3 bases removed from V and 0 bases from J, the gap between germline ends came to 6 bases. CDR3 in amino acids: CASSHSSSYNSPLHF. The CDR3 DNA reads TGTGCCAGCAGCCACTCCAGCTCCTATAATTCACCCCTCCACTTT.

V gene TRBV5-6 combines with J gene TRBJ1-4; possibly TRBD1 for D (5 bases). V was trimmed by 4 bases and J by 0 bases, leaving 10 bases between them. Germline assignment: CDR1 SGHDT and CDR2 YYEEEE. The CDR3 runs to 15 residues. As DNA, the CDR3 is TGTGCCAGCAGCGCAGGGACCTCAACTAATGAAAAACTGTTTTTT. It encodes CASSAGTSTNEKLFF.

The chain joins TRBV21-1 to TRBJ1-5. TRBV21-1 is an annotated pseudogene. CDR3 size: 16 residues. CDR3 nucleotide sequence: TGTGCCAGCAGCGAAGGGACGGACTATACTGATCAGCCCCAGCATTTT. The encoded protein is CASSEGTDYTDQPQHF.